This entry describes one T cell receptor beta chain. J gave up 4 bases and V 6 bases, and 8 bases lay outside the gene matches. Germline V gives CDR1 LNHDA, CDR2 SQIVND (reference sequence). There are 14 residues in the CDR3. Produced via immunoSEQ multiplex PCR; TCRdb's table is partial and in-frame only. This repertoire shows 350,000 or so clones, 70% to 90% found once; its top ten account for about 4.2%. This sample is part of a study of blood T cell repertoires in COVID-19. About the study: Spain, Italy and the United States supplied samples that represented acute and convalescent COVID-19. T cells, B-cell-depleted T cells, or PBMCs supplied cDNA or gDNA.

The chain couples TRBV19 to TRBJ1-2, with 7 bases aligning to TRBD1. Material: PBMCs or T cells enriched from blood (not recorded which). The sequence derives from a woman between 40 and 55 years old with acute COVID-19. Written as DNA, the CDR3 is TGTGCCAGTAGCTTCGACAGGGTGAGCTATGGCTACACCTTC. Translated, it gives CASSFDRVSYGYTF. Full variable domain (rest looked up from reference TRBV19 and TRBJ1-2): DGGITQSPKYLFRKEGQNVTLSCEQNLNHDAMYWYRQDPGQGLRLIYYSQIVNDFQKGDIAEGYSVSREKKESFPLTVTSAQKNPTAFYLCASSFDRVSYGYTFGSGTRLTVV.